A single sample is the source of the 17 T cell receptor beta chains below, sequenced in a study of CD8 T cells in ankylosing spondylitis. TCRdb called the 5' RACE reads again in MiXCR, with one record for every CDR3 protein. The repertoire holds about 260,000 distinct CDR3 sequences, 20% to 30% seen once, with 0.5% to 0.65% in the top ten. Specimen: blood, either unsorted or a sorted T cell fraction (not recorded which). These receptors all come from a male donor with ankylosing spondylitis or in good health (not recorded which).

This rearrangement joins TRBV19 to TRBJ2-5; D is possibly TRBD2 (5 bases). V lost 5 bases and J lost 1, with 17 bases in between. The germline gives CDR1 LNHDA, CDR2 SQIVND (reference sequence). The CDR3 is 16 amino acids. For the CDR3, the DNA is TGTGCCAGTAGTTTCATCTGGACCGAGGGCCAAGAGACCCAGTACTTC. It codes for CASSFIWTEGQETQYF.

This clonotype was counted only a few times. The V and J genes are TRBV5-5 and TRBJ1-2, with 9 bases matching TRBD1. The CDR3 extends over 17 amino acids. The junction had 13 bases not matched to a gene; V was cut back by 4 bases and J by 3 bases. Germline values: CDR1 SGHKS, CDR2 YYEKEE (reference sequence). The CDR3 coding sequence is TGTGCCAGCAGCCCTCAGTTCACGGGACAGGGATACTATGGCTACACCTTC. It specifies CASSPQFTGQGYYGYTF.

This chain joins TRBV30 and TRBJ2-7, with D perhaps TRBD1 (6 bases). Trimming took 0 bases from V and 4 from J, leaving 19 bases between them. The germline gives CDR1 GTSNPN, CDR2 SVGIG (reference sequence). The CDR3 sequence is 16 residues long. The CDR3 loop reads CAWSVRGRGRDYEQYF. As DNA, the CDR3 is TGTGCCTGGAGTGTACGTGGCAGGGGTCGAGATTACGAGCAGTACTTC.

The chain carries TRBV29-1 and TRBJ2-1; 9 nucleotides align to TRBD1. V lost 6 bases to trimming and J lost 1 base; unmatched junction nucleotides: 7. The CDR3 spans 15 residues. The germline V gene encodes CDR1 SQVTM and CDR2 ANQGSEA. The CDR3 reads CSVQRGTGSYNEQFF. CDR3 DNA sequence: TGCAGCGTACAACGCGGGACAGGGTCCTACAATGAGCAGTTCTTC.

This clonotype was observed a handful of times. V usage is TRBV20-1 and J usage is TRBJ2-5; D call uncertain. This CDR3 spans 11 amino acids. Trimming took 8 bases from V and 0 from J, leaving 7 bases between them. Germline assignment: CDR1 DFQATT and CDR2 SNEGSKA (reference sequence). CDR3 sequence (DNA): TGCAGTCCCCACTACCAAGAGACCCAGTACTTC. Translation: CSPHYQETQYF.

This clonotype appeared many times. The CDR3 protein is CASSRQGSEETQYF. CDR3 coding DNA: TGCGCCAGCAGCCGACAGGGTAGCGAAGAGACCCAGTACTTC. The V gene is TRBV4-1, the J gene TRBJ2-5, with 7 bases identical to TRBD1. The CDR3 has 14 amino acids. The junction had 5 bases not matched to a gene; V was cut back by 4 bases and J by 3 bases. Germline CDR1 MGHRA, CDR2 YSYEKL.

This clonotype was observed at least ten times. This chain joins TRBV12-3 or TRBV12-4 and TRBJ2-1; 7 positions agree with TRBD2. J was trimmed by 6 bases and V by 4 bases; bases with no gene match: 3. The CDR3 contains 13 residues. This CDR3 reads CASSSAGINEQFF. The CDR3, as DNA: TGTGCCAGCAGTTCAGCGGGGATCAATGAGCAGTTCTTC.

This clonotype appeared many times. DNA of the CDR3: TGCAGTGCTAGAGCTCCGGGACAGGGAATCTACGAGCAGTACTTC. Amino acids: CSARAPGQGIYEQYF. J is TRBJ2-7 and V is TRBV20-1; 9 bases are a match to TRBD1. The CDR3 runs 15 residues. Trimming removed 1 base from V and 3 bases from J; junction bases left unmatched: 7. Germline V gene data show CDR1 as DFQATT and CDR2 as SNEGSKA (reference sequence).

V usage is TRBV29-1 and J usage is TRBJ1-4; a possible D gene is TRBD1 (5 bases). Germline loops: CDR1 SQVTM, CDR2 ANQGSEA. The CDR3 has 11 residues. V was shortened by 7 bases and J by 8 bases, with 11 bases between the two germline ends. CDR3 in DNA: TGCAGCGGAGGGACCGGAGAAAAACTGTTTTTT. Translating it yields CSGGTGEKLFF.

V and J are TRBV20-1 and TRBJ2-2, with a weak D call TRBD2 (5 bases). This CDR3 is 16 amino acids long. V shed 0 bases and J shed 4 bases, with 15 bases lying between them. CDR1 is DFQATT and CDR2 is SNEGSKA in the germline V gene (reference sequence). The CDR3 sequence is CSAREGGRRSTGELFF. In DNA form, the CDR3 reads TGCAGTGCTAGAGAAGGAGGTCGGCGTTCCACCGGGGAGCTGTTTTTT.

The V call is TRBV12-3 or TRBV12-4, the J call TRBJ2-6, with D perhaps matching TRBD2 (6 bases). CDR3 size: 16 residues. With 7 bases removed from V and 3 bases from J, the gap between germline ends came to 16 bases. The CDR3 nucleotides are TGTGCCAGCACCAGAGGAGGAGGGGATGGGGCCAACGTCCTGACTTTC. Amino acids: CASTRGGGDGANVLTF.

The table lists this clonotype with a few counts. The genes are TRBV20-1 and TRBJ1-5; a weak D match, TRBD1 (6 bases). This CDR3 region has 18 residues. Trimming took off 2 bases at V and 2 bases at J, with 22 bases between the two ends. The V gene's germline CDR1 is DFQATT and CDR2 SNEGSKA (reference sequence). The CDR3 DNA sequence: TGCAGTGCTAGATTAACCTTAAACAGGGAATGGGGCAATCAGCCCCAGCATTTT. It codes for CSARLTLNREWGNQPQHF.

V gene TRBV6-1 combines with J gene TRBJ1-5; D gene unclear. Trimming removed 2 bases at V and 7 bases at J, with 15 bases between. CDR1 and CDR2 (germline): MNHNS, SASEGT. There are 15 residues in the CDR3. CDR3 loop: CASSESAGLGQPQHF. The CDR3, as DNA: TGTGCCAGCAGTGAATCGGCAGGCCTTGGGCAGCCCCAGCATTTT.

In its sample, this clonotype was seen many times. The J gene is TRBJ1-5, the V gene TRBV5-1; possibly TRBD1 for D (6 bases). With 4 bases removed from V and 4 bases from J, the gap between germline ends came to 12 bases. The CDR3 runs 14 residues. The germline gives CDR1 SGHRS, CDR2 YFSETQ. The CDR3 spells CASSPGQQNQPQHF. For the CDR3, the DNA is TGCGCCAGCAGCCCTGGACAGCAAAATCAGCCCCAGCATTTT. Based on the CDR3 plus reference TRBV5-1 and TRBJ1-5, the full variable domain is KAGVTQTPRYLIKTRGQQVTLSCSPISGHRSVSWYQQTPGQGLQFLFEYFSETQRNKGNFPGRFSGRQFSNSRSEMNVSTLELGDSALYLCASSPGQQNQPQHFGDGTRLSIL.

This clonotype has ten or more counts. V and J are TRBV10-3 and TRBJ1-1; D perhaps matches TRBD1 (6 bases). This CDR3 comprises 13 residues. Germline CDR1 reads ENHRY; CDR2 reads SYGVKD. V was shortened by 3 bases and J by 1 base, with 6 bases between the two germline ends. CDR3 region: CAISDRGNTEAFF. In DNA form, the CDR3 reads TGTGCCATCAGTGACAGGGGGAACACTGAAGCTTTCTTT.

CDR3 sequence (DNA): TGCAGTGCTAGGCTCCGTTCAGATACGCAGTATTTT. As protein: CSARLRSDTQYF. The chain combines TRBV20-1 with TRBJ2-3, with D hard to call. The V and J ends lost 3 bases and 4 bases respectively, with 8 bases between them. The CDR3 contains 12 residues. Looked up from germline, CDR1 is DFQATT and CDR2 is SNEGSKA (reference sequence).

This clonotype was seen ten or more times. The chain joins TRBV5-1 to TRBJ2-7, with D perhaps matching TRBD1 (6 bases). CDR1 SGHRS and CDR2 YFSETQ come from the germline V gene. V was trimmed by 0 bases and J by 6 bases, leaving 16 bases between them. The length of the CDR3 is 15 residues. CDR3 loop: CASSLGNRVKAEQYF. In nucleotides, the CDR3 is TGCGCCAGCAGCTTGGGTAACAGGGTGAAGGCCGAGCAGTACTTC.